These T cell receptor beta chains were read from a single sample in a study of cytotoxic CD8 clonotypes in ibrutinib-treated CLL. TCRdb's copy holds only in-frame clones and misses some; the assay was immunoSEQ multiplex PCR. The sample lists roughly 250,000 clones, 70% occurring once. Sequenced material: PBMCs, taken after 24 months of ibrutinib treatment. The receptors were sampled from a human donor with chronic lymphocytic leukemia. The CDR3 runs from the conserved cysteine through the conserved F or W. Each record gives: V gene, clone size, J gene, D gene, CDR3 protein, CDR3 DNA. D genes are given only for firm matches. Size is omitted from some rows. Given values are once, few, many or a class for expanded clones.

>TRBV9|.|TRBJ2-1|TRBD2
CASSVVGGAEQFF
TGTGCCAGCAGCGTAGTGGGAGGGGCTGAGCAGTTCTTC
>TRBV13|.|TRBJ1-1|.
CASSPTRGNTEAFF
TGTGCCAGCAGCCCTACCCGGGGGAACACTGAAGCTTTCTTT
>TRBV6-5|.|TRBJ1-5|.
CASRRGENQPQHF
TGTGCCAGCCGACGGGGGGAAAATCAGCCCCAGCATTTT
>TRBV2|few|TRBJ1-2|.
CASSEALGHYGYTF
TGTGCCAGCAGTGAAGCGTTGGGCCACTATGGCTACACCTTC
>TRBV2|.|TRBJ2-7|.
CASGQLEQYF
TGTGCCAGCGGACAGCTCGAGCAGTACTTC
>TRBV6-1|.|TRBJ2-1|TRBD2
CASSVGLAGIEQFF
TGTGCCAGCAGTGTGGGACTAGCGGGTATTGAGCAGTTCTTC
>TRBV28|few|TRBJ1-1|.
CASSFGVRNTEAFF
TGTGCCAGCAGTTTCGGGGTAAGAAACACTGAAGCTTTCTTT
>TRBV19|few|TRBJ1-2|.
CASSMTLGDGYTF
TGTGCCAGTAGTATGACTCTGGGGGATGGCTACACCTTC
>TRBV28|.|TRBJ1-3|.
CASTSLVNTIYF
TGTGCCAGCACATCTCTTGTAAACACCATATATTTT
>TRBV11-1|once|TRBJ2-7|.
CASSLRGREPMSYEQYF
TGTGCCAGCAGCTTGAGGGGACGGGAGCCGATGTCCTACGAGCAGTACTTC
>TRBV15|.|TRBJ2-7|TRBD1
CAILTGDEQYF
TGTGCCATACTGACAGGGGACGAGCAGTACTTC
>TRBV4-2|once|TRBJ2-1|.
CASSHLLAGGPISYNEQFF
TGTGCCAGCAGCCACCTACTAGCAGGAGGACCGATCTCCTACAATGAGCAGTTCTTC
>TRBV18|few|TRBJ1-2|TRBD1
CASSPPQGAHGYTF
TGTGCCAGCTCACCACCACAGGGGGCGCATGGCTACACCTTC
>TRBV6-4|.|TRBJ2-3|.
CAGPVRRLGTDTQYF
TGTGCCGGCCCTGTTAGGCGGCTCGGCACAGATACGCAGTATTTT
>TRBV6-5|.|TRBJ2-3|.
CASSYPGTDTQYF
TGTGCCAGCAGTTACCCAGGGACGGATACGCAGTATTTT
>TRBV9|.|TRBJ2-2|TRBD1
CASSVLTGATGELFF
TGTGCCAGCAGCGTTCTAACAGGGGCCACCGGGGAGCTGTTTTTT